These 2 T cell receptor beta chains share one sample of origin, sequenced in a study of T cell responses to AZD1222 COVID-19 vaccine (dated by TCRdb to the early 2020s). To prepare the library, the immunoSEQ multiplex PCR assay was applied. The immuneACCESS repertoire file appears here via TCRdb, limited to in-frame rearrangements. These files lack a portion of the clones; in checked studies, under half of the deficit traces to unresolved V genes, and the cause of the others is not known. This sample comprises some 150,000 clones, approximately 95% of them detected only once. Approximately 0.96% of the sample is held by the ten biggest clonotypes. Reading the label with the study, this specimen's time point is: baseline before first vaccination. Taken with the paper, the label for treatment or condition translates to: meningococcal conjugate vaccine given as trial control. This specimen was peripheral blood, taken on day 0 of MenACWY control vaccination. These receptors originate from an adult in good health.

This chain connects TRBV23-1 to TRBJ1-5; the D gene is possibly TRBD1 (6 bases). TRBV23-1 is recorded as an ORF, its role being uncertain. This CDR3 is built from 13 residues. Trimming shortened V by 6 bases and J by 3 bases, and 9 bases separated the two germline ends. The CDR3 is CASRGGFNQPQHF. CDR3 DNA sequence: TGCGCCAGCAGAGGGGGATTCAATCAGCCCCAGCATTTT.

The chain uses TRBV6-5 and TRBJ2-2; tentatively, D is TRBD1 (5 bases). The V gene lost 7 bases and the J gene lost 3 bases, with 15 bases spanning the gap. The germline CDR1 and CDR2 sequences are MNHEY and SVGAGI. The CDR3 length is 15 residues. DNA of the CDR3: TGTGCCAGCAAAGCAGGGTTTGGCGACACCGGGGAGCTGTTTTTT. It is translated as CASKAGFGDTGELFF.